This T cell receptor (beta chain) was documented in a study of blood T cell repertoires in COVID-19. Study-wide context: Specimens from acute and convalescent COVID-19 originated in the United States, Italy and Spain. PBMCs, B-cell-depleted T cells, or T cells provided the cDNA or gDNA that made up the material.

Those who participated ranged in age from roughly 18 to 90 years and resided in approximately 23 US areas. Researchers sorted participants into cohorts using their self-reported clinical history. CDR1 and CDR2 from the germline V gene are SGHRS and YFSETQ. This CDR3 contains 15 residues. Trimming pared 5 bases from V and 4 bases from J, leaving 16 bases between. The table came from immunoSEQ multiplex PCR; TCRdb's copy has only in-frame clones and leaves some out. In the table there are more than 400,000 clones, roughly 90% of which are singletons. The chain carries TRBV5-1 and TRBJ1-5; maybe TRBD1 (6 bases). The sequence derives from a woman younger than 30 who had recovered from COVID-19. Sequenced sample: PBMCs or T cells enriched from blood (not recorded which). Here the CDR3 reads CASRESGGENQPQHF. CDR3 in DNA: TGCGCCAGCAGGGAGTCGGGGGGCGAGAATCAGCCCCAGCATTTT. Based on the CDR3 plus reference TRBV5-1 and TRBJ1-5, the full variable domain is KAGVTQTPRYLIKTRGQQVTLSCSPISGHRSVSWYQQTPGQGLQFLFEYFSETQRNKGNFPGRFSGRQFSNSRSEMNVSTLELGDSALYLCASRESGGENQPQHFGDGTRLSIL.